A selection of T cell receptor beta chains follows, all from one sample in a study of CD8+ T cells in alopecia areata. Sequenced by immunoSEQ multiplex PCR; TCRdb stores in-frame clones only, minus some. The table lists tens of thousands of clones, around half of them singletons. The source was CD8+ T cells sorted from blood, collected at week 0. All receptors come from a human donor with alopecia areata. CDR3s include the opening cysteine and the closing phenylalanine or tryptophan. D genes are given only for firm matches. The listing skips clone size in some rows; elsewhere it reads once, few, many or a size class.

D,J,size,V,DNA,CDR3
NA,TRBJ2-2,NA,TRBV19,TGTGCCAGTAGTATTTGGAGGGCTAACACCGGGGAGCTGTTTTTT,CASSIWRANTGELFF
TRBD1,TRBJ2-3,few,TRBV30,TGTGCCTGGATCCTGCGGGGACAGGGAGGGGATACGCAGTATTTT,CAWILRGQGGDTQYF
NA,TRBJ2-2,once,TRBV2,TGTGCCAGCGTCGGAGTACAGAGCACCGGGGAGCTGTTTTTT,CASVGVQSTGELFF
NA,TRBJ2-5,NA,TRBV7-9,TGTGCCAGCAGCTTAGGTGGCGGTCGGTTCGAGACCCAGTACTTC,CASSLGGGRFETQYF
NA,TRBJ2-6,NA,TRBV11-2,TGTGCCAGCAGCAGGACAGAAGGGCCCCCGTCCGGGGCCAACGTCCTGACTTTC,CASSRTEGPPSGANVLTF
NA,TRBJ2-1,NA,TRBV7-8,TGTGCCAGCAGACTCACGGCGGCGGCCTACAATGAGCAGTTCTTC,CASRLTAAAYNEQFF
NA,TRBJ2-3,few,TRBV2,TGTGCCAGCAGTTCCGGGACCAACACAGATACGCAGTATTTT,CASSSGTNTDTQYF
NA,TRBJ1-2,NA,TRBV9,TGTGCCAGCAGGGCCGGGGAGAGCTACACCTTC,CASRAGESYTF
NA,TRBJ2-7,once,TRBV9,TGTGCCAGCAGCGTAGGGGGCAGTTCCTACGAGCAGTACTTC,CASSVGGSSYEQYF
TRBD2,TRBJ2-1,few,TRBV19,TGTGCCAGTAGTATGCTAGCGGGAGAGGTTAATGAGCAGTTCTTC,CASSMLAGEVNEQFF
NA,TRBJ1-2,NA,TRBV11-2,TGTGCCAGCAGCTCAGGGACTGCTGGCTACACCTTC,CASSSGTAGYTF
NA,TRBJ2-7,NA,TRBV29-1,TGCAGCGTCCAGGGTGGGACATACTACGAGCAGTACTTC,CSVQGGTYYEQYF
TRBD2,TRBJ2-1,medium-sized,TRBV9,TGTGCCAGCAGCGTAGGGACTAGCTACAATGAGCAGTTCTTC,CASSVGTSYNEQFF
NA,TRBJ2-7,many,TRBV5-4,TGTGCCAGCAGCCCCGGACCGAGCTACGAGCAGTACTTC,CASSPGPSYEQYF
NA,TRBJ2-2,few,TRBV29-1,TGCAGCGTTGGACAGACGAACACCGGGGAGCTGTTTTTT,CSVGQTNTGELFF
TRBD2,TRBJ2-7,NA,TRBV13,TGTGCCAGCACCGTCGGGAGGAGGGACCACGAGCAGTACTTC,CASTVGRRDHEQYF
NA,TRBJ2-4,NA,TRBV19,TGTGCCAGTAGTACCCGGGACGGTCTAGCCAAAAACATTCAGTACTTC,CASSTRDGLAKNIQYF
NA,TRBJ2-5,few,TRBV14,TGTGCCAGCAGCCAAGAGGAGGGATTCCAAGAGACCCAGTACTTC,CASSQEEGFQETQYF
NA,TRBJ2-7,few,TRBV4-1,TGCGCCAGCAGCCAGTTCGCTGGGACATCCCCCTACGAGCAGTACTTC,CASSQFAGTSPYEQYF
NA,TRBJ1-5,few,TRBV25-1,TGTGCCAGCAGTGAACGGCAGGATAGCAATCAGCCCCAGCATTTT,CASSERQDSNQPQHF
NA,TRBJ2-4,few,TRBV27,TGTGCCAGCAGTTCGATTCCTTTAGACAAAAACATTCAGTACTTC,CASSSIPLDKNIQYF
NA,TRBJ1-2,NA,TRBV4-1,TGCGCCAGCAGCCACAGACAGTCATCTGGGTATGGCTACACCTTC,CASSHRQSSGYGYTF
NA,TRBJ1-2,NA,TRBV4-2,TGTGCCAGCAGCCAAGAGGGACACCTCAAAACCTTC,CASSQEGHLKTF
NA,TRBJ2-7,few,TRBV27,TGTGCCAGCTCCCAGGTGGGCAAAGCCTACGAGCAGTACTTC,CASSQVGKAYEQYF
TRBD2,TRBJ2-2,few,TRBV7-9,TGTGCCAGCACTGGGACTAGAGCCGGGGAGCTGTTTTTT,CASTGTRAGELFF
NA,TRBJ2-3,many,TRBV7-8,TGTGCCAGCACCTCCTATGGGCCGGGAAGGGCAGATACGCAGTATTTT,CASTSYGPGRADTQYF
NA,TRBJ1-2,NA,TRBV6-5,TGTGCCAGCAGTTACGTACAGGGTAGCTATGGCTACACCTTC,CASSYVQGSYGYTF
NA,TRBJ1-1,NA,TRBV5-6,TGTGCCAGCAGCGCCCAGGGAGAAGCTTTCTTT,CASSAQGEAFF
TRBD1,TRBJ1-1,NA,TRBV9,TGTGCCAGCAGCGGATACAGGGGGAACACTGAAGCTTTCTTT,CASSGYRGNTEAFF
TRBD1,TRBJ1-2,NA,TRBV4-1,TGCGCCAGCACCGGGACAGGAGTGGGCTACACCTTC,CASTGTGVGYTF
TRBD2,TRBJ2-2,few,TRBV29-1,TGCAGCGTGGCTGGAGGGGGGACTAGCGGGAGCAACACCGGGGAGCTGTTTTTT,CSVAGGGTSGSNTGELFF
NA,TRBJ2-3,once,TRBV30,TGTGCCTGGAGTGGAACAGGGTCGTTGTTGGATACGCAGTATTTT,CAWSGTGSLLDTQYF
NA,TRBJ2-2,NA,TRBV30,TGTGCCTGGAGGTGGGGTCTTGGGACCGGGGAGCTGTTTTTT,CAWRWGLGTGELFF
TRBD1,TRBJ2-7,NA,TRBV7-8,TGTGCCAGCAGCTCTCGGGACAGGGGGCGAGAGCAGTACTTC,CASSSRDRGREQYF
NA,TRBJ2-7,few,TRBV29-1,TGCAGCGTTGAAGGGCCGTGGGGCGAGCAGTACTTC,CSVEGPWGEQYF
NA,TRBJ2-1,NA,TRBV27,TGTGCCAGCAGTGTCCGGGCGACCAATGAGCAGTTCTTC,CASSVRATNEQFF
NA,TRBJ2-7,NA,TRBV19,TGTGCCAGTAGTTCAAGGGCCGAAGGGTACGAGCAGTACTTC,CASSSRAEGYEQYF
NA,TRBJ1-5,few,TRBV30,TGTGCCTGGAGTGCAGTGGGGTGGAATCAGCCCCAGCATTTT,CAWSAVGWNQPQHF
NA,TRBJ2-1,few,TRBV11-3,TGTGCCAGCAGCTTAAGGGGCCCAGAGCAGTTCTTC,CASSLRGPEQFF
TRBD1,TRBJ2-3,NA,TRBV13,TGTGCCAGCAGGGGACAGGGGGTGGGCACAGATACGCAGTATTTT,CASRGQGVGTDTQYF
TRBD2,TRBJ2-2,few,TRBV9,TGTGCCAGCAGCGTAGCTCTCGGGGGGGCCAACACCGGGGAGCTGTTTTTT,CASSVALGGANTGELFF
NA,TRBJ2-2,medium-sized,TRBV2,TGTGCCAGCAACCAGGGCACCGGGGAGCTGTTTTTT,CASNQGTGELFF
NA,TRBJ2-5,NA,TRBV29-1,TGCAGCGTTGCCAGTCAGGGGGGGGTTGAGACCCAGTACTTC,CSVASQGGVETQYF
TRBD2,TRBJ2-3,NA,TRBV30,TGTGCCTGGAGCGGGACTAGCCACACAGATACGCAGTATTTT,CAWSGTSHTDTQYF
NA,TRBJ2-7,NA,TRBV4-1,TGCGCCAGCAGCCAGCTTCCGGGAGCCTACGAGCAGTACTTC,CASSQLPGAYEQYF
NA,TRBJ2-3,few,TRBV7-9,TGTGCCAGCAGCCACCGTCCACAAAGCACAGATACGCAGTATTTT,CASSHRPQSTDTQYF
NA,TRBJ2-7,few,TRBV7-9,TGTGCCAGCAGCTCCCCTCAGGGGACGGGCTACGAGCAGTACTTC,CASSSPQGTGYEQYF
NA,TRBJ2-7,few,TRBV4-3,TGCGCCAGCAGCCAAGAACCGGGAGTCGCCTACGAGCAGTACTTC,CASSQEPGVAYEQYF
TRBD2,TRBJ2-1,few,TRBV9,TGTGCCAGCAGCGTAGCCTTAGCGGGAGGGATGAATGAGCAGTTCTTC,CASSVALAGGMNEQFF
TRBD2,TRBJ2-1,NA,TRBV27,TGTGCCAGCATGCCGGGACTAGCGGGTTACAATGAGCAGTTCTTC,CASMPGLAGYNEQFF